This T cell receptor beta chain stems from a study of blood T cell repertoires in COVID-19. About the study: Samples came from the United States, Italy and Spain, spanning acute and convalescent COVID-19.

In terms of age and location, participants ranged from roughly 18 to 100 years and lived in roughly 22 US areas. The assay was immunoSEQ multiplex PCR, and TCRdb's table has in-frame clones only and misses some. The sample has around 450,000 clones, roughly nine tenths seen once; the top ten hold approximately 2%. The J segment lost 1 base and the V segment lost 3 bases, leaving 2 bases of the junction unmatched. Germline CDR1 SGDLS, CDR2 YYNGEE. This CDR3 is built from 14 residues. Material for sequencing was PBMCs or T cells enriched from blood (not recorded which). V is TRBV9 and J is TRBJ2-7; TRBD2 matches at 9 bases. The source of this sequence is a woman younger than 35 with acute COVID-19. DNA of the CDR3: TGTGCCAGCAGCGAGACTAGCGGTTCCTACGAGCAGTACTTC. This codes for CASSETSGSYEQYF.